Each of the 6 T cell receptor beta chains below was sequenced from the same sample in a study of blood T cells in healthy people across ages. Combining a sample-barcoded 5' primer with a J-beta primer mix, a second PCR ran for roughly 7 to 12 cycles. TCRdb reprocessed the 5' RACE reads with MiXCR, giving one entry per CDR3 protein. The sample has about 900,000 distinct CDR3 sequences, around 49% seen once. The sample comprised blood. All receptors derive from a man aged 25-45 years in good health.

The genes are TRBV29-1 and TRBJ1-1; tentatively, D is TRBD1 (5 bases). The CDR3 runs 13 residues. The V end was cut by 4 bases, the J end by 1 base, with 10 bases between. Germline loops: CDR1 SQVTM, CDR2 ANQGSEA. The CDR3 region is CSVGSRANTEAFF. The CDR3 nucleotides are TGCAGCGTTGGAAGCAGGGCGAACACTGAAGCTTTCTTT.

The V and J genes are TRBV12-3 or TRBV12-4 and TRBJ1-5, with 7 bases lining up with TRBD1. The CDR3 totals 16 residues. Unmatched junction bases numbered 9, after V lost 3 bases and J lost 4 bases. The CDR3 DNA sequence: TGTGCCAGCAGTTTTGGGGACAGTCGAGGTAATCAGCCCCAGCATTTT. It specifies CASSFGDSRGNQPQHF.

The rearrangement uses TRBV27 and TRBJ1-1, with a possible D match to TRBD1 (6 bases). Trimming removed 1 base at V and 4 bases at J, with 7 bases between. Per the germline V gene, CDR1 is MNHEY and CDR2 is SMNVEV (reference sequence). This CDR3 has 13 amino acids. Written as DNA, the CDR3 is TGTGCCAGCAGTTTATGGGGGGCCACTGAAGCTTTCTTT. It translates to CASSLWGATEAFF.

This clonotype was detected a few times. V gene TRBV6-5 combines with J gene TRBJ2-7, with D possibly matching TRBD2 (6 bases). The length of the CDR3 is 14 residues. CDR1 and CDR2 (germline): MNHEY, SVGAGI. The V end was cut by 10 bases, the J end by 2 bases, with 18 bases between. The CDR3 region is CATTRLGLPYEQYF. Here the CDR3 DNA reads TGTGCCACGACTCGCCTGGGACTGCCCTACGAGCAGTACTTC.

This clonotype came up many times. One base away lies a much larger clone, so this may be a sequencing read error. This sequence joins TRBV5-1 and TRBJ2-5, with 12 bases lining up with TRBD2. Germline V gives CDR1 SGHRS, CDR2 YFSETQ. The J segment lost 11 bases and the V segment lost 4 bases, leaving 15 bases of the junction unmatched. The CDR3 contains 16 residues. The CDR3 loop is CASSLRTSGVYNEQYF. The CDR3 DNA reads TGCGCCAGCAGCCTTCGGACTAGCGGGGTCTACAATGAGCAGTACTTC. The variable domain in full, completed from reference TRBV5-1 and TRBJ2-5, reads KAGVTQTPRYLIKTRGQQVTLSCSPISGHRSVSWYQQTPGQGLQFLFEYFSETQRNKGNFPGRFSGRQFSNSRSEMNVSTLELGDSALYLCASSLRTSGVYNEQYFGPGTRLLVL.

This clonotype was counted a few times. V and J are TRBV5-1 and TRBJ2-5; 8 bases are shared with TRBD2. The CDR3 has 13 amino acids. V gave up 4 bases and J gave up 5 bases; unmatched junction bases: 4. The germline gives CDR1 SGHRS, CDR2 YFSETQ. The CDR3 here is CASSQLADETQYF. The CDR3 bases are TGCGCCAGCAGCCAACTAGCGGACGAGACCCAGTACTTC.